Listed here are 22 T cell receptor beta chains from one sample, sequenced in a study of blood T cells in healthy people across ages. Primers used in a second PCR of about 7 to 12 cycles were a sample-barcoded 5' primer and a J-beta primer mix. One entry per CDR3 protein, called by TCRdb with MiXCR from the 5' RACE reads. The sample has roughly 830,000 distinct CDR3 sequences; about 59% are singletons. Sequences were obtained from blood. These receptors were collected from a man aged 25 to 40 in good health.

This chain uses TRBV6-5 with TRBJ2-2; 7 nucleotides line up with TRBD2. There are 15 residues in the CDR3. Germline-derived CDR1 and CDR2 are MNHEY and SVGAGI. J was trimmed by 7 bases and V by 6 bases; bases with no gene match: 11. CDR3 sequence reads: CASSSAPGTIGELFF. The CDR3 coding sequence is TGTGCCAGCAGCTCCGCCCCCGGGACTATCGGGGAGCTGTTTTTT.

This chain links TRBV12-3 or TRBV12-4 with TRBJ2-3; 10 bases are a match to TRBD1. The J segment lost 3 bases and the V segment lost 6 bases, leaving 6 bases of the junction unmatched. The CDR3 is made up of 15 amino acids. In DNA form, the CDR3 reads TGTGCCAGCAGACCACCGGGACAGGGGACAGATACGCAGTATTTT. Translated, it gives CASRPPGQGTDTQYF.

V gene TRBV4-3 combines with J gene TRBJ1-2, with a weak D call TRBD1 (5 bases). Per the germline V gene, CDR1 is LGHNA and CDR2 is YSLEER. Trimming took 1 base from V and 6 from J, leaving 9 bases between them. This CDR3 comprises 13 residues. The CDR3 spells CASSQGQRDGYTF. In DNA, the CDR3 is TGCGCCAGCAGCCAAGGACAGAGAGATGGCTACACCTTC.

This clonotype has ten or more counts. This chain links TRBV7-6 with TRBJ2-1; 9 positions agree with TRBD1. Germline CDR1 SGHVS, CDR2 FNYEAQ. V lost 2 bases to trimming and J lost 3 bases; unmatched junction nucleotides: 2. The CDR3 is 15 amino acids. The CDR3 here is CASSLQTGGYNEQFF. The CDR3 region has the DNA TGTGCCAGCAGCTTACAGACAGGGGGCTACAATGAGCAGTTCTTC.

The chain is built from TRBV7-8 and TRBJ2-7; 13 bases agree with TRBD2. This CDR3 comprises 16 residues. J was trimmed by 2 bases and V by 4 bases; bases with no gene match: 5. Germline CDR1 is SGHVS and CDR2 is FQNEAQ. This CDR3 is CASSSGTSGATYEQYF. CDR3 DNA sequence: TGTGCCAGCAGCTCTGGGACTAGCGGGGCAACCTACGAGCAGTACTTC.

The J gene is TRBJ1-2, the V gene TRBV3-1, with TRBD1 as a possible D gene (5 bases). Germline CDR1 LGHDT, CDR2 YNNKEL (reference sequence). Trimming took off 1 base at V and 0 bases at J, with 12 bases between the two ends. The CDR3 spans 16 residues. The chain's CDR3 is CASSQALGQANYGYTF. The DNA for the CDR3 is TGTGCCAGCAGCCAAGCCCTGGGGCAAGCTAACTATGGCTACACCTTC.

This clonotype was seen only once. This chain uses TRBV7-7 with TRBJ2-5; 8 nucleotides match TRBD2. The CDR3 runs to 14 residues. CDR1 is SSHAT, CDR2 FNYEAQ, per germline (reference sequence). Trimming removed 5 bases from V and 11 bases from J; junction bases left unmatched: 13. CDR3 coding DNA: TGTGCCAGCAGCCCCGGGGGGGCGACGAGTGAGCAGTACTTC. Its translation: CASSPGGATSEQYF.

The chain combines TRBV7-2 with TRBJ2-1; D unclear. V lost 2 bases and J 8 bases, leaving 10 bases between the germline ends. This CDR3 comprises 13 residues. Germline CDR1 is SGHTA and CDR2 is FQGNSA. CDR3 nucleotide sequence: TGTGCCAGCAGCTTATTCATGTGGGATGAGCAGTTCTTC. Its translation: CASSLFMWDEQFF.

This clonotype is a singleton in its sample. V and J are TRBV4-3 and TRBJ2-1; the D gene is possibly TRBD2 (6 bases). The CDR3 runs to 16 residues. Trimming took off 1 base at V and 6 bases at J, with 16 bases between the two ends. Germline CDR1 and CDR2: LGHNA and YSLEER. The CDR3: CASSQGRNAGFNEQFF. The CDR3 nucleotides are TGCGCCAGCAGCCAAGGACGAAATGCGGGGTTCAATGAGCAGTTCTTC.

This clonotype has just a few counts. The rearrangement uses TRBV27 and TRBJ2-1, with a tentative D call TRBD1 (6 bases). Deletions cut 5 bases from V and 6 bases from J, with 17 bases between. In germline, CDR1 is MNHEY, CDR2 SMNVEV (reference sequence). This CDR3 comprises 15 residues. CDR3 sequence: CASSAPGQVTNEQFF. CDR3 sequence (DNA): TGTGCCAGCAGTGCTCCGGGACAAGTTACCAATGAGCAGTTCTTC.

The CDR3 coding sequence is TGTGCCACCAGCAGAGATGGGACACCGAACACTGAAGCTTTCTTT. This encodes CATSRDGTPNTEAFF. The genes are TRBV15 and TRBJ1-1; tentatively, D is TRBD1 (6 bases). CDR1 is LNHNV and CDR2 is YYDKDF in the germline V gene (reference sequence). The length of the CDR3 is 15 residues. With 0 bases removed from V and 1 base from J, the gap between germline ends came to 9 bases.

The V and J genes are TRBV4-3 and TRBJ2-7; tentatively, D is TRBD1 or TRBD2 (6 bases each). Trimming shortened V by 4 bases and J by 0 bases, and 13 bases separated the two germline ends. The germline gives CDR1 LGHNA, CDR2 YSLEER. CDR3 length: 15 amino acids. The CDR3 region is CASSPSEGGSYEQYF. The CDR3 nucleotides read TGCGCCAGCAGCCCCTCAGAGGGGGGCTCCTACGAGCAGTACTTC.

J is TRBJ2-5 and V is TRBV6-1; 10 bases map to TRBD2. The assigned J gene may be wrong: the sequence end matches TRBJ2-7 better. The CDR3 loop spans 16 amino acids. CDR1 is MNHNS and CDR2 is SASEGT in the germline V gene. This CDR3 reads CASSEGTSGTFYEQYF. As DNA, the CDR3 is TGTGCCAGCAGTGAAGGCACTAGCGGGACCTTCTACGAGCAGTACTTC.

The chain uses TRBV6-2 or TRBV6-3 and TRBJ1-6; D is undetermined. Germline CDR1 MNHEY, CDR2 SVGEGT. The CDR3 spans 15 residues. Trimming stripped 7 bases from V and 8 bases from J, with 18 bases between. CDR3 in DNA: TGTGCCAGCACCAATACAGTGTTCTTGGATTCACCCCTCCACTTT. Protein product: CASTNTVFLDSPLHF.

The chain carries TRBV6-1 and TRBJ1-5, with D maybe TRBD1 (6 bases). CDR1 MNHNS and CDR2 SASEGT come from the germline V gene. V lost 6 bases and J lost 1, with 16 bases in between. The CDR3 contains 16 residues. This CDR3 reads CASRRLQGLSNQPQHF. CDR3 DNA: TGTGCCAGCAGGCGTTTACAGGGACTCAGCAATCAGCCCCAGCATTTT.

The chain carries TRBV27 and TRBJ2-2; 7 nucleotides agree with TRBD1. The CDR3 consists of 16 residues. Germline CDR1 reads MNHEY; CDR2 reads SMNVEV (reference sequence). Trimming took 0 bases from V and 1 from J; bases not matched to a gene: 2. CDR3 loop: CASSLSGTVNTGELFF. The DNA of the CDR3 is TGTGCCAGCAGTTTATCGGGGACAGTGAACACCGGGGAGCTGTTTTTT.

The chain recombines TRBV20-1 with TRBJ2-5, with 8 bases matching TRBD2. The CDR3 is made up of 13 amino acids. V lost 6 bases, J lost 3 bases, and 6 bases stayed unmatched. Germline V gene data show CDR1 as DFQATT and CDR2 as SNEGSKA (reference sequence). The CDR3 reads CSATGTRKETQYF. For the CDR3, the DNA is TGCAGTGCGACCGGGACTAGAAAAGAGACCCAGTACTTC.

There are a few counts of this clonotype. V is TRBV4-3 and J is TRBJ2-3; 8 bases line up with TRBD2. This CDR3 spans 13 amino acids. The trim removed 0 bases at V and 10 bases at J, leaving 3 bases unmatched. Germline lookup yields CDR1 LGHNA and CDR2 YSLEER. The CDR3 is CASSQEPSGPQYF. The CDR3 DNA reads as TGCGCCAGCAGCCAAGAACCTAGCGGGCCGCAGTATTTT.

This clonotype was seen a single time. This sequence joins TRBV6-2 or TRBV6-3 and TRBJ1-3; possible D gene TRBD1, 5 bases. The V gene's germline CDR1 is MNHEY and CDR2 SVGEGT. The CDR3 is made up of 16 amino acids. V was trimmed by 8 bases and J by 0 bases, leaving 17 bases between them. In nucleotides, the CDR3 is TGTGCCAGCGTAGACGTCGGGACTTTCTCTGGAAACACCATATATTTT. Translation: CASVDVGTFSGNTIYF.

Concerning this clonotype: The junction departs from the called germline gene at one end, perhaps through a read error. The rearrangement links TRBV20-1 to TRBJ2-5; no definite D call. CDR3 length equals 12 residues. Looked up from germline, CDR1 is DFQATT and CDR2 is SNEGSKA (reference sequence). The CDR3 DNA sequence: TGCAGTGCTAAAGACTCCCAAGAGACCCGGTACTTC. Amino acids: CSAKDSQETRYF.

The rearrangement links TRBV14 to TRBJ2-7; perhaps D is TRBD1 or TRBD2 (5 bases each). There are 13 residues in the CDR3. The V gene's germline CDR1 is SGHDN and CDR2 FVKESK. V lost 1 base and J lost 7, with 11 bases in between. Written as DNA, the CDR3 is TGTGCCAGCAGCCAAGGGGACCGTAGGGAGCAGTACTTC. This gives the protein CASSQGDRREQYF.

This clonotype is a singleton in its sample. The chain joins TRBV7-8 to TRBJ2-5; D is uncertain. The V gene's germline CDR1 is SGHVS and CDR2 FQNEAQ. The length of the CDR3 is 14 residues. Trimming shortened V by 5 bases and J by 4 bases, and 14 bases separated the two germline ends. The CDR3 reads CASSRRPLRETQYF. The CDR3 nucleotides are TGTGCCAGCAGCCGACGACCCCTGAGAGAGACCCAGTACTTC.